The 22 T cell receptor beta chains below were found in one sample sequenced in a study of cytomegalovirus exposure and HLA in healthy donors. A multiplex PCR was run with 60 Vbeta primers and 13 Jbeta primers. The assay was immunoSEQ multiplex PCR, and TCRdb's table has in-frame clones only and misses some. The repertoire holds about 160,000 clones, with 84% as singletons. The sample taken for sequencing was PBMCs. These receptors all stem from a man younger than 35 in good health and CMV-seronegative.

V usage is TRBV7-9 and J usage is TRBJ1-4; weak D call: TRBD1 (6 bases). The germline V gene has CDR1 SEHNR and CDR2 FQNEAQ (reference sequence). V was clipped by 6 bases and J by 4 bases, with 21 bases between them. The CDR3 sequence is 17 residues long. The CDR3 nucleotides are TGTGCCAGCAGGGCGGGGGGGCCCCACCTTAATAATGAAAAACTGTTTTTT. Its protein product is CASRAGGPHLNNEKLFF. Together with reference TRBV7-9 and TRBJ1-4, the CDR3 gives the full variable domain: DTGVSQNPRHKITKRGQNVTFRCDPISEHNRLYWYRQTLGQGPEFLTYFQNEAQLEKSRLLSDRFSAERPKGSFSTLEIQRTEQGDSAMYLCASRAGGPHLNNEKLFFGSGTQLSVL.

The CDR3 DNA reads TGCAGGGCCCAGGGGACAGGGGTGTCAAATCAGCCCCAGCATTTT. Its protein product is CRAQGTGVSNQPQHF. The gene calls are TRBV29-1 and TRBJ1-5; the match to TRBD1 covers 10 bases. The length of the CDR3 is 15 residues. CDR1 and CDR2 (germline): SQVTM, ANQGSEA.

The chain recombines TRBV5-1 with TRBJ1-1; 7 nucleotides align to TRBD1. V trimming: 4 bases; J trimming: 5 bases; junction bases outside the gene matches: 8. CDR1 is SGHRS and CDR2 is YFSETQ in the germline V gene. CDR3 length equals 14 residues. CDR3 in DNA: TGCGCCAGCAGCCCGCCGACAGGGAGGACTGAAGCTTTCTTT. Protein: CASSPPTGRTEAFF.

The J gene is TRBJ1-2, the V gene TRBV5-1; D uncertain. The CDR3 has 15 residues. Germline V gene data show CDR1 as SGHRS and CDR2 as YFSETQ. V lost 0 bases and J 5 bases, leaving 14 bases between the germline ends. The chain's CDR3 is CASSLAGEPTYGYTF. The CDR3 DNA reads TGCGCCAGCAGCTTGGCGGGAGAACCCACTTATGGCTACACCTTC.

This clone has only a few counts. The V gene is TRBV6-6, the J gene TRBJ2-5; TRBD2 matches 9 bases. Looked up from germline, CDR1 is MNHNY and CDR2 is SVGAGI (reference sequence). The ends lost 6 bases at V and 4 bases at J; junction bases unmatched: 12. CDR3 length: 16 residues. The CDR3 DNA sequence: TGTGCCAGCAGCCCAACCGGCGGGGGGGCCAGAGAGACCCAGTACTTC. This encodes CASSPTGGGARETQYF.

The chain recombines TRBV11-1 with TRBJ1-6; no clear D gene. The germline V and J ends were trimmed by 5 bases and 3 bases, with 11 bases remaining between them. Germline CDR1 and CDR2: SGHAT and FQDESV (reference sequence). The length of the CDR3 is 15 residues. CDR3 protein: CASSRGKVYNSPLHF. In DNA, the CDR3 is TGTGCCAGCAGCAGAGGGAAAGTCTATAATTCACCCCTCCACTTT.

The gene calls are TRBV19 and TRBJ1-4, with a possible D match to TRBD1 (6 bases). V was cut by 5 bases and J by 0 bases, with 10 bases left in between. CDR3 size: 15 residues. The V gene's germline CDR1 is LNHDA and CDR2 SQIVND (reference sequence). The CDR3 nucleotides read TGTGCCAGTAGTCCCCGACAGGCAACTAATGAAAAACTGTTTTTT. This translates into CASSPRQATNEKLFF.

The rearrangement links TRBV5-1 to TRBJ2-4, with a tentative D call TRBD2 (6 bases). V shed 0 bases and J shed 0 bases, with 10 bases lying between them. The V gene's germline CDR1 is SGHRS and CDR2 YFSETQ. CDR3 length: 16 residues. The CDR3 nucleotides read TGCGCCAGCAGCTTGGTTGGGCGGGGAGCCAAAAACATTCAGTACTTC. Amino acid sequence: CASSLVGRGAKNIQYF.

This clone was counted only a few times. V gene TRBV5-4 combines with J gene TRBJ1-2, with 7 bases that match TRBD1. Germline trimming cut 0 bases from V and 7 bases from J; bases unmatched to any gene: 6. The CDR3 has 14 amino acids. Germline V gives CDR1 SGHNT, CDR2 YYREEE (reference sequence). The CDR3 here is CASSLAGGQTGYTF. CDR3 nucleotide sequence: TGTGCCAGCAGCTTGGCCGGGGGACAGACTGGCTACACCTTC.

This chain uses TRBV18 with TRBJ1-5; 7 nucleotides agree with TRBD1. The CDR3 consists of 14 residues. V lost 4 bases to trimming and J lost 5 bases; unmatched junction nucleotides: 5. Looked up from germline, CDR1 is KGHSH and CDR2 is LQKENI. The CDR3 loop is CASSQGTEYQPQHF. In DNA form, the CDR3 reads TGTGCCAGCTCACAAGGGACAGAGTATCAGCCCCAGCATTTT.

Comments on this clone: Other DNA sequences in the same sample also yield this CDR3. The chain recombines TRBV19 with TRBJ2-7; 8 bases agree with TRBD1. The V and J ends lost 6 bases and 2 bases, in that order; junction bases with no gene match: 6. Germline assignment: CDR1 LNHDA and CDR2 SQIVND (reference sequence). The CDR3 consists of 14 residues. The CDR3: CASSPGQGTYEQYF. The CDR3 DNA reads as TGTGCCAGTAGCCCCGGACAGGGAACCTACGAGCAGTACTTC.

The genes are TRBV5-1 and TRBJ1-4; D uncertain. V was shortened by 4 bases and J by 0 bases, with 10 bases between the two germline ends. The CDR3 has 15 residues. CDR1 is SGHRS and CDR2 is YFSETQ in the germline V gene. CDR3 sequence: CASSTSGTTNEKLFF. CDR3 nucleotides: TGCGCCAGCAGCACCTCCGGGACAACTAATGAAAAACTGTTTTTT.

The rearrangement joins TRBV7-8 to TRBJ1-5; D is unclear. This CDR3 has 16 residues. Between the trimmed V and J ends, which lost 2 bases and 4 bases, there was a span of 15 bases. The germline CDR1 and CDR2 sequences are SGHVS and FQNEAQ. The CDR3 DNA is TGTGCCAGCAGCTTAACGGGCGGGAGGGTTAATCAGCCCCAGCATTTT. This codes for CASSLTGGRVNQPQHF.

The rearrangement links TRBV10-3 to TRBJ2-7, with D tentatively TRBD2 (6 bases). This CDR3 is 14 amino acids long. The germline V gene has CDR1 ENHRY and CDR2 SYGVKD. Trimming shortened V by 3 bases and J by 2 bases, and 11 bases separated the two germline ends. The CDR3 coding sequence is TGTGCCATCAGTGAACGGGGGAGCACCTACGAGCAGTACTTC. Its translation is CAISERGSTYEQYF.

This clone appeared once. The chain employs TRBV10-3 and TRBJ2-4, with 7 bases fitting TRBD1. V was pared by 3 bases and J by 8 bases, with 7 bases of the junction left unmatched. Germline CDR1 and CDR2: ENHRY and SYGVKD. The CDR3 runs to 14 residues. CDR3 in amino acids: CAISELDRADIQYF. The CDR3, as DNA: TGTGCCATCAGTGAACTTGACAGGGCGGACATTCAGTACTTC.

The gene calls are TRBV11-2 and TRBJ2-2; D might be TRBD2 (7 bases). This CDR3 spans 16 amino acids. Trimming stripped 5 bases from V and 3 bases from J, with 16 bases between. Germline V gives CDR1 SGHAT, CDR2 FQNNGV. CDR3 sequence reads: CASSLGGVGYTGELFF. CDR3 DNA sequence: TGTGCCAGCAGCCTAGGGGGGGTTGGATACACCGGGGAGCTGTTTTTT.

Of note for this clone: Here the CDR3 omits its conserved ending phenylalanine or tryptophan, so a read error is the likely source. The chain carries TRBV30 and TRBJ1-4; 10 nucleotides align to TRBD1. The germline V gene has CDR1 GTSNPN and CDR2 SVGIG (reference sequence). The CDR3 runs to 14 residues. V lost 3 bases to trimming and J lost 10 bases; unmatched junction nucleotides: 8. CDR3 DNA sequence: TGTGCCTGGAGGGGGGACAGGGGAGGGGGAAAACTGTTTTCT. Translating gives CAWRGDRGGGKLFS.

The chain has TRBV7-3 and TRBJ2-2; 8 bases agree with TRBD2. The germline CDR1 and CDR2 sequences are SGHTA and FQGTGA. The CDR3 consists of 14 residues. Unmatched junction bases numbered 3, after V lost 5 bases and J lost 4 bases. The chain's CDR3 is CASSGTSGTGELFF. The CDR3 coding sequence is TGTGCCAGCAGCGGAACTAGCGGCACCGGGGAGCTGTTTTTT.

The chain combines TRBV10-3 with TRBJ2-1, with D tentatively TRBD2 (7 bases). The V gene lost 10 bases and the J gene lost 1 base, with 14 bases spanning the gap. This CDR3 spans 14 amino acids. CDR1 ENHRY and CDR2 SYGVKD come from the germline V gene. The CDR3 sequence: CATTGGTSYNEQFF. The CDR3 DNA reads TGTGCCACTACGGGGGGCACGTCCTACAATGAGCAGTTCTTC.

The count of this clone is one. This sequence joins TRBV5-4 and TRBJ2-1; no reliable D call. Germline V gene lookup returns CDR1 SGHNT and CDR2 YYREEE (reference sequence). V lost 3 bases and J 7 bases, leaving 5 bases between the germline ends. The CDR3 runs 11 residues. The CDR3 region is CASSSSNEQFF. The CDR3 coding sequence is TGTGCCAGCAGCTCCTCGAATGAGCAGTTCTTC.

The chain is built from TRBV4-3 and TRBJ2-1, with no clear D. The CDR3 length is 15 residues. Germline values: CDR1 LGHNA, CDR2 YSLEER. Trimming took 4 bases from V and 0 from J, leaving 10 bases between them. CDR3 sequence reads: CASSRSRSSYNEQFF. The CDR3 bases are TGCGCCAGCAGCCGTTCGAGGAGCTCCTACAATGAGCAGTTCTTC.

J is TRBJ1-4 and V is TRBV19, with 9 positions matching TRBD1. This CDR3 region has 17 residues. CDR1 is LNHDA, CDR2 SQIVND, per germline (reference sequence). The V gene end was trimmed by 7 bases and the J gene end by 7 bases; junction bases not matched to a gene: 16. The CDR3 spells CASTSRDRVISGEKLFF. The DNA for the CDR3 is TGTGCCAGTACCAGCCGGGACAGGGTCATCTCGGGTGAAAAACTGTTTTTT.